The next 20 T cell receptor beta chains were all read from a single sample in a study of radiotherapy plus CTLA-4 blockade in lung cancer. This table comes from immunoSEQ multiplex PCR, and its TCRdb copy is limited to in-frame clones, with some not included. Of 34,000 or so clones detected, about 69% appear once; the ten largest clones hold 11% to 15%. The sequences come from peripheral blood, collected from a patient treated with radiotherapy plus ipilimumab. The source of these receptors is a human donor with non-small cell lung cancer that progressed on radiotherapy plus ipilimumab.

The J gene is TRBJ2-7, the V gene TRBV7-9; D is ambiguous. The germline V and J ends were trimmed by 0 bases and 4 bases, with 10 bases remaining between them. The CDR3 spans 14 residues. Germline lookup yields CDR1 SEHNR and CDR2 FQNEAQ (reference sequence). The CDR3 loop reads CASSLANMWYEQYF. In nucleotides, the CDR3 is TGTGCCAGCAGCTTAGCAAATATGTGGTACGAGCAGTACTTC.

The chain is built from TRBV27 and TRBJ2-7; 9 nucleotides line up with TRBD2. In germline, CDR1 is MNHEY, CDR2 SMNVEV (reference sequence). The CDR3 sequence is 16 residues long. With 6 bases clipped from V and 3 bases from J, the junction kept 12 bases outside the gene matches. The CDR3 region is CASSPIGASGNYEQYF. CDR3 in DNA: TGTGCCAGCAGCCCGATAGGGGCTAGCGGGAACTACGAGCAGTACTTC.

A few counts support this clone. The rearrangement links TRBV4-1 to TRBJ1-3, with D perhaps TRBD1 (5 bases). The CDR3 runs 17 residues. V lost 1 base, J lost 0 bases, and 13 bases lay in between. Per germline, CDR1 MGHRA and CDR2 YSYEKL. The CDR3 DNA sequence: TGCGCCAGCAGCCAAGTCCCGGGGCAAAACTCTGGAAACACCATATATTTT. It codes for CASSQVPGQNSGNTIYF.

The chain is built from TRBV7-9 and TRBJ1-2, with TRBD1 identical over 7 bases. V shed 5 bases, J shed 13 bases, and the junction held 7 bases outside the gene matches. The CDR3 runs to 11 residues. Germline-derived CDR1 and CDR2 are SEHNR and FQNEAQ (reference sequence). Here the CDR3 reads CASSIGQDATF. The CDR3 DNA follows: TGTGCCAGCAGCATCGGACAGGACGCCACCTTC.

This clone was counted between two and nine times. The chain employs TRBV6-6 and TRBJ1-4, with D maybe TRBD1 (5 bases). The CDR3 runs 14 residues. Germline V CDR1 and CDR2: MNHNY, SVGAGI (reference sequence). V gave up 5 bases and J gave up 8 bases, with 15 bases separating them. The DNA of the CDR3 is TGTGCCAGCAGTATGGGACGTTCTGGGGAAAAACTGTTTTTT. It specifies CASSMGRSGEKLFF.

This chain joins TRBV18 and TRBJ1-5; the D gene is possibly TRBD1 (5 bases). V lost 2 bases to trimming and J lost 5 bases, with 7 bases between them. The CDR3 loop spans 13 amino acids. CDR1 and CDR2 (germline): KGHSH, LQKENI. CDR3 loop: CASSPVGDQPQHF. CDR3 coding DNA: TGTGCCAGCTCACCAGTGGGGGATCAGCCCCAGCATTTT.

The genes are TRBV28 and TRBJ2-7, with D maybe TRBD2 (6 bases). The CDR3 is 14 amino acids. CDR1 and CDR2 (germline): MDHEN, SYDVKM. The germline V and J ends were trimmed by 3 bases and 4 bases, with 13 bases remaining between them. CDR3 residues: CASSFGGSGYEQYF. In nucleotides, the CDR3 is TGTGCCAGCAGTTTTGGGGGGTCGGGTTACGAGCAGTACTTC.

The chain combines TRBV19 with TRBJ2-5; possibly TRBD1 for D (7 bases). The end of the DNA fits TRBJ2-7 better, so the J call may be wrong. Germline assignment: CDR1 LNHDA and CDR2 SQIVND (reference sequence). This CDR3 comprises 16 residues. The CDR3 loop reads CASSISAGGSGYEQYF. The CDR3 bases are TGTGCCAGTAGTATATCGGCAGGGGGGTCTGGCTACGAGCAGTACTTC.

V and J are TRBV4-1 and TRBJ2-7; 7 bases are shared with TRBD1. The trim removed 1 base at V and 3 bases at J, leaving 3 bases unmatched. The CDR3 runs to 14 residues. Germline values: CDR1 MGHRA, CDR2 YSYEKL. CDR3: CASSQAGQDYEQYF. The CDR3 nucleotides are TGCGCCAGCAGCCAAGCCGGACAGGACTACGAGCAGTACTTC.

This chain joins TRBV6-1 and TRBJ2-7; TRBD1 matches 7 bases. Germline V gene data show CDR1 as MNHNS and CDR2 as SASEGT. V shed 3 bases, J shed 2 bases, and the junction held 7 bases outside the gene matches. This CDR3 comprises 15 residues. The CDR3 loop reads CASSERTGGAYEQYF. The CDR3 DNA reads TGTGCCAGCAGTGAGAGGACAGGCGGCGCCTACGAGCAGTACTTC.

The chain carries TRBV6-5 and TRBJ2-7; D gene unclear. The CDR3 is 15 residues long. The germline V gene encodes CDR1 MNHEY and CDR2 SVGAGI. Trimming cost V 4 bases and J 0 bases, with 13 bases left between them. The CDR3 nucleotides are TGTGCCAGCAGTTTTGATAGCCAGTACTCCTACGAGCAGTACTTC. As protein: CASSFDSQYSYEQYF.

The gene calls are TRBV6-5 and TRBJ2-1, with 7 positions matching TRBD1. The V segment lost 6 bases and the J segment 8 bases; nucleotides outside the gene matches: 10. CDR3 length equals 14 residues. Per germline, CDR1 MNHEY and CDR2 SVGAGI. In nucleotides, the CDR3 is TGTGCCAGCAGCTACGGACAGGCCCCCGATGAGCAGTTCTTC. It codes for CASSYGQAPDEQFF.

The chain couples TRBV2 to TRBJ2-3, with 13 bases that match TRBD2. The CDR3 is 15 amino acids. CDR1 is SNHLY and CDR2 is FYNNEI in the germline V gene. V dropped 6 bases and J dropped 5; count of bases not matched to a gene: 5. The DNA for the CDR3 is TGTGCCAGCAGAAGACTAGCGGGAGGTATAGATACGCAGTATTTT. This translates into CASRRLAGGIDTQYF.

This clone was observed a handful of times. V is TRBV27 and J is TRBJ2-1, with 8 bases aligning to TRBD2. This CDR3 spans 14 amino acids. Germline assignment: CDR1 MNHEY and CDR2 SMNVEV (reference sequence). V dropped 4 bases and J dropped 6; count of bases not matched to a gene: 5. The CDR3 sequence: CASSSHLAGNEQFF. CDR3 nucleotide sequence: TGTGCCAGCAGTTCACACCTAGCGGGCAATGAGCAGTTCTTC.

The V and J genes are TRBV6-5 and TRBJ2-7; 9 bases are shared with TRBD1. V lost 5 bases, J lost 5 bases, and 7 bases stayed unmatched. The CDR3 runs to 14 residues. The germline gives CDR1 MNHEY, CDR2 SVGAGI. The CDR3 DNA follows: TGTGCCAGCAGTAAGGACAGGGGCAGCCACGAGCAGTACTTC. Amino acids: CASSKDRGSHEQYF.

V and J are TRBV6-4 and TRBJ2-7, with 7 bases matching TRBD2. Losses at the gene ends were 7 bases for V and 3 bases for J; bases not matched to a gene: 3. Germline assignment: CDR1 MRHNA and CDR2 SNTAGT. This CDR3 region has 12 residues. The CDR3 bases are TGTGCCAGCATCCCTAGCGGCTACGAGCAGTACTTC. This encodes CASIPSGYEQYF.

This chain uses TRBV6-1 with TRBJ1-2; perhaps TRBD1 as D (5 bases). The CDR3 runs 14 residues. In germline, CDR1 is MNHNS, CDR2 SASEGT. The V and J ends lost 7 bases and 8 bases respectively, with 20 bases between them. The CDR3 region is CASTGTGPPRGYTF. CDR3 bases: TGTGCCAGCACGGGTACGGGGCCTCCTAGAGGCTACACCTTC.

This clone is deemed medium-sized. J is TRBJ1-3 and V is TRBV7-9; no clear D gene. The CDR3 sequence is 16 residues long. V lost 0 bases to trimming and J lost 0 bases, with 9 bases between them. The germline V gene encodes CDR1 SEHNR and CDR2 FQNEAQ (reference sequence). CDR3 nucleotides: TGTGCCAGCAGCTTAGCCCTTGCCATCTCTGGAAACACCATATATTTT. As protein: CASSLALAISGNTIYF.

This clone has a handful of counts. The CDR3 is CASSHRAINSPLHF. The CDR3 DNA is TGTGCCAGCAGCCACCGGGCCATAAATTCACCCCTCCACTTT. The rearrangement uses TRBV7-8 and TRBJ1-6; D ambiguous. The CDR3 has 14 amino acids. CDR1 is SGHVS, CDR2 FQNEAQ, per germline. The V gene lost 5 bases and the J gene lost 7 bases, with 12 bases spanning the gap.

CDR3: CASSLVGGTEAFF. Here the CDR3 DNA reads TGTGCCAGTAGTTTAGTGGGGGGCACTGAAGCTTTCTTT. V usage is TRBV19 and J usage is TRBJ1-1; perhaps TRBD1 as D (5 bases). This CDR3 is built from 13 residues. The germline gives CDR1 LNHDA, CDR2 SQIVND (reference sequence). Trimming left V 5 bases short and J 4 bases short, with 11 bases between.